This T cell receptor beta chain was sequenced for a study of OX40 agonist ivuxolimab in advanced cancers. Overall study: Age averaged 60 years (range about 20 to 80), and about 86% were male.

Sequencing was performed with immunoSEQ multiplex PCR; in TCRdb, only in-frame clones are kept and a portion is missing. The sample has roughly 92,000 clones, around 80% seen once. Germline V lookup: CDR1 SGHNT, CDR2 YYREEE (reference sequence). The CDR3 extends over 17 amino acids. Between the trimmed V and J ends, which lost 2 bases and 0 bases, there was a span of 12 bases. The chain joins TRBV5-4 to TRBJ2-6; possibly TRBD1 or TRBD2 for D (5 bases each). Here the sequenced sample was CD4+ or CD8+ T cells sorted from blood, taken in a trial of the OX40 agonist ivuxolimab. This clonotype originated in an adult with an advanced solid tumor such as melanoma, head and neck, liver or kidney cancer. In DNA, the CDR3 is TGTGCCAGCAGCTTTTTGGCAGGGAGCTCTGGGGCCAACGTCCTGACTTTC. It encodes CASSFLAGSSGANVLTF.